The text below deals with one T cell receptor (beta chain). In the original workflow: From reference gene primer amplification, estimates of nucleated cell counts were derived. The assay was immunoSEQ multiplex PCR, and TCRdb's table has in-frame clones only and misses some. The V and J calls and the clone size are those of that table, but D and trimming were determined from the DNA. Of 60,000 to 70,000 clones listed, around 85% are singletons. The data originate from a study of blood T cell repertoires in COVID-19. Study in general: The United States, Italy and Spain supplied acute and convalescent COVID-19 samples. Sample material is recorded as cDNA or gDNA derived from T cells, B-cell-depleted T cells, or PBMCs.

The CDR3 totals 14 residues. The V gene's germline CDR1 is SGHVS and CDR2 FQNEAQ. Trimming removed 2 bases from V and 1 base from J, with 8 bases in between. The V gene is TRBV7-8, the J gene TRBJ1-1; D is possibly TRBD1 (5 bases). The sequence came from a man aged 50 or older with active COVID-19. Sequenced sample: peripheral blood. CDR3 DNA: TGTGCCAGCAGCTTAACAGGTGGGAACACTGAAGCTTTCTTT. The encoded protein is CASSLTGGNTEAFF.